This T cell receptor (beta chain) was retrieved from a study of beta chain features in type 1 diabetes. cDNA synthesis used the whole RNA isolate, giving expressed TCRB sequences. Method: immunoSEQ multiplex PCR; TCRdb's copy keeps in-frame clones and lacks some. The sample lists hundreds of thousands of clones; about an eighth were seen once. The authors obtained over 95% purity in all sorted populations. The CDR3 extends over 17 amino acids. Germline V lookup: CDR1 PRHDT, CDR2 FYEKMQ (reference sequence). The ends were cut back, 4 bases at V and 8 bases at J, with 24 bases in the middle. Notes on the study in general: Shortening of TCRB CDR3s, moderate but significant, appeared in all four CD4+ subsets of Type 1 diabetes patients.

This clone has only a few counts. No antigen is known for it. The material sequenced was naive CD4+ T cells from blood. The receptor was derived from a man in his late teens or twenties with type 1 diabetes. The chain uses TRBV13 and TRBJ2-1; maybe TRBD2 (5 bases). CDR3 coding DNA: TGTGCCAGCAGCTCCCTCGGGTGGGAGCAGATACTCTATGAGCAGTTCTTC. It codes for CASSSLGWEQILYEQFF.